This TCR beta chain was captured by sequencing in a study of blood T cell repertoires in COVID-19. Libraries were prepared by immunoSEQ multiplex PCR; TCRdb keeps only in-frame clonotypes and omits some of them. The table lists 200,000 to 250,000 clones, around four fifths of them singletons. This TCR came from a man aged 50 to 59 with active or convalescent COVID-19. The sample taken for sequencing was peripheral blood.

The CDR3 bases are TGTGCCAGCAGTCAACCGGGAATTTGGGCTCTCGAGCAGTACTTC. The encoded protein is CASSQPGIWALEQYF. The chain links TRBV6-2 or TRBV6-3 to TRBJ2-7; weak D call: TRBD2 (5 bases). Germline lookup yields CDR1 MNHEY and CDR2 SVGEGT. The CDR3 covers 15 residues. The V end lost 5 bases, the J end lost 6 bases, and 20 bases lay between the germline ends.